A selection of T cell receptor beta chains follows, all from one sample in a study of blood T cell repertoires in COVID-19. Method: immunoSEQ multiplex PCR; TCRdb's copy keeps in-frame clones and lacks some. The sample carries fewer than 250,000 clones, about 83% recorded once. The sample consisted of peripheral blood. The receptor set was obtained from a human donor in a cohort sampled during active COVID-19. The CDR3 runs from the conserved cysteine through the conserved F or W. A D gene is named only where the DNA matches it firmly. The size field is filled for only some rows; it gives once, few, many or a size class.

>TRBD2|TRBJ2-1|TRBV5-4|NA
TGTGCCAGCACGGCGGGGGGGATGACCTACAATGAGCAGTTCTTC
CASTAGGMTYNEQFF
>TRBD2|TRBJ2-1|TRBV18|NA
TGTGCCAGCTCACCACCAGGTAGCGGGTCATACAATGAGCAGTTCTTC
CASSPPGSGSYNEQFF
>TRBD1|TRBJ1-3|TRBV7-9|NA
TGTGCCAGCAGCTCATGGACAGGGGGGATATCTGGAAACACCATATATTTT
CASSSWTGGISGNTIYF
>NA|TRBJ2-1|TRBV7-9|NA
TGTGCCAGCAGCTTCGGACAGTACAATGAGCAGTTCTTC
CASSFGQYNEQFF
>TRBD1|TRBJ1-2|TRBV7-2|NA
TGTGCCAGCACCGTCAAGGGGACAGGGGTAGGGGGCTACACCTTC
CASTVKGTGVGGYTF
>TRBD2|TRBJ2-1|TRBV11-2|NA
TGTGCCAGCAGCATTTCCGGGACTAGCGAGATCTTC
CASSISGTSEIF
>TRBD1|TRBJ1-5|TRBV2|NA
TGTGCCAGCAGTTACAACAGGGGTGGCAATCAGCCCCAGCATTTT
CASSYNRGGNQPQHF
>TRBD2|TRBJ2-5|TRBV5-1|NA
TGCGCCAGCAGCCCGGGGACTAGTGAAGAGACCCAGTACTTC
CASSPGTSEETQYF
>TRBD1|TRBJ2-7|TRBV2|NA
TGTGCCAGCAGTGCAGGGACAGGGAGCTCCTACGAGCAGTACTTC
CASSAGTGSSYEQYF
>TRBD2|TRBJ2-1|TRBV5-1|NA
TGCGCCAGCAGCTCCCGGGGGGAAGCGAATGAGCAGTTCTTC
CASSSRGEANEQFF
>NA|TRBJ2-3|TRBV5-8|NA
TGTGCCAGCAGCTTGAGTCGGGGTGGCACAGATACGCAGTATTTT
CASSLSRGGTDTQYF
>TRBD1|TRBJ1-3|TRBV27|NA
TGTGCCAGCAGTTTATCGAGGGGACAGGGGGCGTATGGAAACACCATATATTTT
CASSLSRGQGAYGNTIYF
>TRBD1|TRBJ2-5|TRBV4-2|once
TGTGCCAGCAGCCAGGCCGGGACAGGGGAAGAGACCCAGTACTTC
CASSQAGTGEETQYF
>NA|TRBJ2-1|TRBV20-1|NA
TGCAGTGCTAGTGTAGGACTGGGGTACAATGAGCAGTTCTTC
CSASVGLGYNEQFF
>NA|TRBJ2-1|TRBV5-6|NA
TGTGCCAGCAGCTTGGCATTTACGAGAAATTCCTACAATGAGCAGTTCTTC
CASSLAFTRNSYNEQFF
>TRBD1|TRBJ1-4|TRBV5-1|NA
TGCGCCAGCAGCTTTACAGGGGAAGGGGAAAAACTGTTTTTT
CASSFTGEGEKLFF
>TRBD1|TRBJ2-5|TRBV19|NA
TGTGCCAGTAGTGCAACAGGGGACCGGGAGACCCAGTACTTC
CASSATGDRETQYF
>TRBD1|TRBJ1-1|TRBV13|NA
TGTGCCAGCAGCTTAGGGGGGACAGGGTACACTGAAGCTTTCTTT
CASSLGGTGYTEAFF
>TRBD1|TRBJ1-5|TRBV4-1|NA
TGCGCCAGCAGTCCCGGGACAGTACTTCAGCCCCAGCATTTT
CASSPGTVLQPQHF
>NA|TRBJ2-1|TRBV12-3/TRBV12-4|NA
TGTGCCAGCAGACCGGGACTTTACAATGAGCAGTTCTTC
CASRPGLYNEQFF
>NA|TRBJ2-7|TRBV9|once
TGTGCCAGCAGCGTAGAACAGTCCTCCTACGAGCAGTACTTC
CASSVEQSSYEQYF
>TRBD1|TRBJ1-5|TRBV2|NA
TGTGCCAGCAGTCCTACAGGGGGCAATCAGCCCCAGCATTTT
CASSPTGGNQPQHF
>NA|TRBJ2-5|TRBV29-1|NA
TGCAGCGTTGAAGTAGGCTTGAGGGAGACCCAGTACTTC
CSVEVGLRETQYF
>TRBD2|TRBJ2-1|TRBV6-5|few
TGTGCCAGCAGTTTTAGAAGCGGGGGGGCTATCAATGAGCAGTTCTTC
CASSFRSGGAINEQFF
>TRBD1|TRBJ1-2|TRBV7-2|NA
TGTGCCAGCAGTATGTCCGGGACAGGGTATGGCTACACCTTC
CASSMSGTGYGYTF
>NA|TRBJ2-1|TRBV29-1|NA
TGCAGCAATCGGGGGGCGGCCTACAATGAGCAGTTCTTC
CSNRGAAYNEQFF
>NA|TRBJ1-4|TRBV5-4|NA
TGTGCCAGCAGCTATGGAACTAGGGAAGAAAAACTGTTTTTT
CASSYGTREEKLFF
>TRBD1|TRBJ2-3|TRBV18|once
TGTGCCAGCTCACTCGACAGGGGCGCAGATACGCAGTATTTT
CASSLDRGADTQYF
>TRBD1|TRBJ2-7|TRBV29-1|NA
TGCAGCGTTGAAACGGGACAGGGAAGGGGGCAGTACTTC
CSVETGQGRGQYF
>NA|TRBJ2-2|TRBV4-1|few
TGCGCCAGCAGCCAAAGTCGGGGTGGCGGGGAGCTGTTTTTT
CASSQSRGGGELFF
>NA|TRBJ1-2|TRBV6-4|NA
TGTGCCAGCAGTGACAGGGCGGGCTATGGCTACACCTTC
CASSDRAGYGYTF
>TRBD1|TRBJ2-2|TRBV11-2|NA
TGTGCCAGCAGCTGGGACAGGGCGGACACCGGGGAGCTGTTTTTT
CASSWDRADTGELFF
>TRBD2|TRBJ2-1|TRBV5-5|few
TGTGCCAGCAGGGCCGCGGGACTAGCATCGAATGAGCAGTTCTTC
CASRAAGLASNEQFF
>TRBD2|TRBJ2-5|TRBV7-9|NA
TGTGCCAGCAGCTTTCTTAGCGGGAGTAATAGGGAGACCCAGTACTTC
CASSFLSGSNRETQYF
>TRBD2|TRBJ2-1|TRBV24-1|NA
TGTGCCACCAGTGACCCTGGACTAGCGGGAGGTAACTCCTACAATGAGCAGTTCTTC
CATSDPGLAGGNSYNEQFF
>NA|TRBJ2-3|TRBV3-1/TRBV3-2|NA
TGTGCCACCCAGGGTGCCGGAGATACGCAGTATTTT
CATQGAGDTQYF
>NA|TRBJ2-1|TRBV19|many
TGTGCCAGTAGTATACGTGCGGAGCGGTACAATGAGCAGTTCTTC
CASSIRAERYNEQFF
>TRBD1|TRBJ2-7|TRBV5-4|many
TGTGCCAGCAGCTCATCGACAGGGTCCTACGAGCAGTACTTC
CASSSSTGSYEQYF
>TRBD2|TRBJ2-2|TRBV24-1|NA
TGTGCCGTCGGACTAGAGAAGATCTCCGGGGAGCTGTTTTTT
CAVGLEKISGELFF
>NA|TRBJ1-2|TRBV12-3/TRBV12-4|NA
TGTGCCAGCAGTTTGACAGATGGCTACACCTTC
CASSLTDGYTF
>TRBD1|TRBJ2-7|TRBV11-3|NA
TGTGCCAGCAGCTTAGACCCCAATTCCGGAGACAGGGGCGAGCAGTACTTC
CASSLDPNSGDRGEQYF
>TRBD1|TRBJ1-3|TRBV5-1|few
TGCGCCAGCAGCTCAGGGACAGGGGGAAACACCATATATTTT
CASSSGTGGNTIYF
>NA|TRBJ1-1|TRBV5-1|NA
TGCGCCAGTTCACAGGGAAGGGACACTGAAGCTTTCTTT
CASSQGRDTEAFF
>NA|TRBJ2-1|TRBV11-2|NA
TGTGCCAGCAGCCCCCACGTTAGCTCCTACAATGAGCAGTTCTTC
CASSPHVSSYNEQFF
>TRBD2|TRBJ2-7|TRBV5-4|NA
TGTGCCAGCAGCTTGGGTCGGCGGGAGGGCCGGTACGAGCAGTACTTC
CASSLGRREGRYEQYF
>NA|TRBJ2-3|TRBV19|NA
TGTGCCAGTAGCCCTCGGGGTCGAGGCACAGATACGCAGTATTTT
CASSPRGRGTDTQYF
>NA|TRBJ1-1|TRBV3-1/TRBV3-2|NA
TGTGCCAGCAGCCAGTCTCGGGCTGAAGCTTTCTTT
CASSQSRAEAFF
>TRBD2|TRBJ2-5|TRBV11-2|NA
TGTGCCAGCAGCTTAAACATAGCGGGAGGGGAGACCCAGTACTTC
CASSLNIAGGETQYF
>NA|TRBJ1-3|TRBV5-1|few
TGCGCCAGCAGTTGGGACACGAGCTCTGGAAACACCATATATTTT
CASSWDTSSGNTIYF